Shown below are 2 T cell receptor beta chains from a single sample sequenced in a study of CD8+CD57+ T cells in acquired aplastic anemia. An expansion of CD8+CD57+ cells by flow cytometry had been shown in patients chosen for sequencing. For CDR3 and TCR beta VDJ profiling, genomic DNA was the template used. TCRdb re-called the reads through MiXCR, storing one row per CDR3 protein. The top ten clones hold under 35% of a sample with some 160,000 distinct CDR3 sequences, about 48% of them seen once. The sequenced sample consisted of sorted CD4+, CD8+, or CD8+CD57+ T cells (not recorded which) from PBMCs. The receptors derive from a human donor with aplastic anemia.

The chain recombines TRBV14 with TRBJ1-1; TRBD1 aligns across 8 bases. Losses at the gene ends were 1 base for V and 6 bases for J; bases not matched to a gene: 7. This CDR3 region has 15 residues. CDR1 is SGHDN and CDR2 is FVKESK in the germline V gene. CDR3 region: CASSQALTGAAEAFF. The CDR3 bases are TGTGCCAGCAGCCAAGCGTTGACAGGGGCGGCTGAAGCTTTCTTT.

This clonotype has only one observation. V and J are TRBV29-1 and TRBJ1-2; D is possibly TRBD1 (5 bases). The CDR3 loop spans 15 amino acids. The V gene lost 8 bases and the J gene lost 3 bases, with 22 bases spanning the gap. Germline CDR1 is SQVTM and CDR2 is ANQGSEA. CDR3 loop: CSIRIWGDGDYGYTF. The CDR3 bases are TGCAGCATCCGCATCTGGGGGGATGGCGACTATGGCTACACCTTC. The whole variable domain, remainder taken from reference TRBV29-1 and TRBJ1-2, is SAVISQKPSRDICQRGTSLTIQCQVDSQVTMMFWYRQQPGQSLTLIATANQGSEATYESGFVIDKFPISRPNLTFSTLTVSNMSPEDSSIYLCSIRIWGDGDYGYTFGSGTRLTVV.